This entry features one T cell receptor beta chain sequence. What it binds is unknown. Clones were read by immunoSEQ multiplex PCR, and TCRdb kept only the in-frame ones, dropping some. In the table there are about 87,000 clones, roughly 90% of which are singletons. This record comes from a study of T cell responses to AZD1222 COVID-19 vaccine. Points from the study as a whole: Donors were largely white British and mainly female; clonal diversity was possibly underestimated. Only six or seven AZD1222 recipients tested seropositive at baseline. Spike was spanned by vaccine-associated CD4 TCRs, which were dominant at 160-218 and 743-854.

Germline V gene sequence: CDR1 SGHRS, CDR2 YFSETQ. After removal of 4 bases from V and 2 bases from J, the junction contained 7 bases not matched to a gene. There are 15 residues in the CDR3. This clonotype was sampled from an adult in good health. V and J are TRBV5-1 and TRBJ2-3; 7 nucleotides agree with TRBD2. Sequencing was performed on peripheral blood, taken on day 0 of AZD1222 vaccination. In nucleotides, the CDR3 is TGCGCCAGCAGCACTCAAGCGGGGACCACAGATACGCAGTATTTT. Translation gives CASSTQAGTTDTQYF.